Shown below are 2 T cell receptor beta chains from a single sample sequenced in a study of T cells in Graves' hyperthyroidism and ophthalmopathy. Regions amplified from RNA transcripts were the TCR beta CDR3 regions. Carried out on the TCR CDR3, a first-round RT-PCR used the HTBI primer set. TCRdb independently ran MiXCR on the multiplex PCR reads; one entry per CDR3 protein. The sample yields 600,000 to 850,000 distinct CDR3 sequences, around a sixth seen once. The sample was blood. All receptors derive from a woman aged 45-65 years with Graves' hyperthyroidism that later progressed to Graves' ophthalmopathy.

This clonotype was recorded at least ten times. The chain employs TRBV20-1 and TRBJ2-3; 7 positions match TRBD2. Trimming removed 5 bases from V and 0 bases from J; junction bases left unmatched: 8. The germline gives CDR1 DFQATT, CDR2 SNEGSKA (reference sequence). The CDR3 totals 15 residues. The CDR3 loop is CSALTSASSTDTQYF. The CDR3 DNA is TGCAGTGCTCTCACTAGCGCATCTAGCACAGATACGCAGTATTTT.

This clonotype was observed a few times. The V gene is TRBV7-9, the J gene TRBJ1-6, with D uncertain. This CDR3 has 13 residues. Trimming pared 10 bases from V and 2 bases from J, leaving 9 bases between. Germline CDR1 SEHNR, CDR2 FQNEAQ (reference sequence). This chain's CDR3 is CAIDITYNSPLHF. The DNA for the CDR3 is TGTGCCATCGACATAACCTATAATTCACCCCTCCACTTT.